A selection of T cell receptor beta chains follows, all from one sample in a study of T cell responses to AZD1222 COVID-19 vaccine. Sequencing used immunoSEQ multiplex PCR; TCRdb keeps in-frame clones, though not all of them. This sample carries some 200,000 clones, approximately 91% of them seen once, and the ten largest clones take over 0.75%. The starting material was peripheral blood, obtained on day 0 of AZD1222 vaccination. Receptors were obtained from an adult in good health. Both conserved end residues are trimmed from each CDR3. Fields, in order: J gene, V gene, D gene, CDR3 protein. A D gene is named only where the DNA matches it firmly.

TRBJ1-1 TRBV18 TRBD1 ASSPGTGVFEAF
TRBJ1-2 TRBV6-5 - ASSYSGGQWYGYT
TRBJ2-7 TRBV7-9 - ASSSPLGQIYEQY
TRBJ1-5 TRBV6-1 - ASSELGISNQPQH
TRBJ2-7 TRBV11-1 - ASSSSYAGKQY
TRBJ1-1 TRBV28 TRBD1 ASSYTGARTEAF
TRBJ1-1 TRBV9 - ASSVGIENTEAF
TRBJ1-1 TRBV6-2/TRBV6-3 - ASSYPPGNTEAF
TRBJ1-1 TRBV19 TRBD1 ASSNNRGSTEAF
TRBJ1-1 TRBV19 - ASRLGLNTEAF
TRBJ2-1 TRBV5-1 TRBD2 ASSLPSGKLFEQF
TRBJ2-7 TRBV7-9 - ASNSDGTHYEQY